The 26 T cell receptor beta chains below come from one sample, sequenced in a study of T-cell memory formation after mild COVID-19. TCRdb re-called the 5' RACE reads with MiXCR, one entry per CDR3 protein. This table has about 620,000 distinct CDR3 sequences, 15% to 20% appearing once. Material for sequencing was PBMCs or a T cell subset sorted from them (not recorded which). These receptors came from an adult woman who had mild COVID-19 (a few samples of this study predate the infection). Cell type and time point are not known.

This clonotype was counted a few times. The chain couples TRBV7-6 to TRBJ2-3, with D tentatively TRBD2 (6 bases). The CDR3 covers 16 residues. Germline lookup yields CDR1 SGHVS and CDR2 FNYEAQ. V lost 1 base, J lost 2 bases, and 13 bases lay in between. The chain's CDR3 is CASSLVGGASTDTQYF. In nucleotides, the CDR3 is TGTGCCAGCAGCTTAGTCGGCGGGGCCTCCACAGATACGCAGTATTTT.

Only a few counts were recorded for this clonotype. The chain employs TRBV7-2 and TRBJ2-6, with TRBD1 as a possible D gene (6 bases). Germline assignment: CDR1 SGHTA and CDR2 FQGNSA. Deletions cut 8 bases from V and 4 bases from J, with 21 bases between. The CDR3 loop spans 17 amino acids. CDR3 bases: TGTGCCAGCCCCTCAGCCTCCAGGGGTACCGGGGCCAACGTCCTGACTTTC. This codes for CASPSASRGTGANVLTF.

This chain joins TRBV5-1 and TRBJ1-2; possible D gene TRBD1, 5 bases. The CDR3 runs 13 residues. In germline, CDR1 is SGHRS, CDR2 YFSETQ. V was shortened by 3 bases and J by 3 bases, with 9 bases between the two germline ends. CDR3 DNA sequence: TGCGCCAGCAGCTCAGACAGATACTATGGCTACACCTTC. This translates into CASSSDRYYGYTF.

This clonotype was found a few times. V and J are TRBV7-8 and TRBJ1-4, with D uncertain. The CDR3 runs to 17 residues. V dropped 2 bases and J dropped 6 bases, with 19 bases sitting between them. The germline V gene has CDR1 SGHVS and CDR2 FQNEAQ. The CDR3 DNA reads as TGTGCCAGCAGCTTACCGGGCGTACCCCATGGGCATGAAAAACTGTTTTTT. It translates to CASSLPGVPHGHEKLFF.

This clonotype was found many times. The V call is TRBV9, the J call TRBJ1-1; D gene unclear. This CDR3 comprises 13 residues. The germline gives CDR1 SGDLS, CDR2 YYNGEE. V lost 2 bases to trimming and J lost 1 base, with 6 bases between them. CDR3 nucleotide sequence: TGTGCCAGCAGCGTCGGCCGGAACACTGAAGCTTTCTTT. Protein: CASSVGRNTEAFF.

This clonotype turned up a few times. The genes are TRBV7-6 and TRBJ2-7; 8 bases agree with TRBD1. The CDR3 totals 16 residues. Germline V gives CDR1 SGHVS, CDR2 FNYEAQ. Trimming at V came to 0 bases and at J to 5 bases, leaving 9 bases not matched to a gene. CDR3 sequence: CASSLADRAGFDEQYF. The DNA of the CDR3 is TGTGCCAGCAGCTTAGCGGACAGGGCGGGATTCGACGAGCAGTACTTC. The variable domain in full, completed from reference TRBV7-6 and TRBJ2-7, reads GAGVSQSPRYKVTKRGQDVALRCDPISGHVSLYWYRQALGQGPEFLTYFNYEAQQDKSGLPNDRFSAERPEGSISTLTIQRTEQRDSAMYRCASSLADRAGFDEQYFGPGTRLTVT.

This clonotype was recorded a few times. The gene calls are TRBV27 and TRBJ2-1, with 14 bases aligning to TRBD2. The CDR3 covers 17 residues. Trimming cost V 8 bases and J 9 bases; bases outside gene matches: 15. Germline values: CDR1 MNHEY, CDR2 SMNVEV (reference sequence). CDR3 coding DNA: TGTGCCAGCGCAGGGACTAGCGGGAGAGTTTCCTCACGTGAGCAGTTCTTC. Translation gives CASAGTSGRVSSREQFF.

The chain combines TRBV15 with TRBJ2-7; perhaps TRBD2 as D (6 bases). Germline V lookup: CDR1 LNHNV, CDR2 YYDKDF (reference sequence). V was cut by 1 base and J by 0 bases, with 10 bases left in between. This CDR3 comprises 15 residues. CDR3 nucleotide sequence: TGTGCCACCAGCAGAGTTGACGGGAGCTCCTACGAGCAGTACTTC. It translates to CATSRVDGSSYEQYF.

The chain carries TRBV15 and TRBJ2-7; D perhaps matches TRBD1 (6 bases). V lost 1 base, J lost 3 bases, and 16 bases lay in between. This CDR3 has 16 amino acids. Per germline, CDR1 LNHNV and CDR2 YYDKDF (reference sequence). The CDR3 DNA reads as TGTGCCACCAGCAGAGGGACAGCCTCTCAACTCTACGAGCAGTACTTC. Amino acid sequence: CATSRGTASQLYEQYF.

The sample holds a few counts of this clonotype. CDR3 amino acids: CASSFRQGRPHEQYF. Here the CDR3 DNA reads TGTGCCAGCAGTTTCCGTCAGGGTCGTCCCCACGAGCAGTACTTC. The chain is built from TRBV27 and TRBJ2-7; possible D gene TRBD1, 5 bases. The CDR3 totals 15 residues. V was shortened by 3 bases and J by 5 bases, with 17 bases between the two germline ends. Per germline, CDR1 MNHEY and CDR2 SMNVEV (reference sequence).

This clonotype was seen repeatedly, ten times or more. CDR3: CATSRDRSNSPLHF. In DNA, the CDR3 is TGTGCCACCAGCAGAGATCGATCCAATTCACCCCTCCACTTT. The chain couples TRBV15 to TRBJ1-6; no definite D call. Germline loops: CDR1 LNHNV, CDR2 YYDKDF (reference sequence). The CDR3 spans 14 residues. Trimming removed 0 bases at V and 7 bases at J, with 7 bases between. Full variable domain (rest looked up from reference TRBV15 and TRBJ1-6): DAMVIQNPRYQVTQFGKPVTLSCSQTLNHNVMYWYQQKSSQAPKLLFHYYDKDFNNEADTPDNFQSRRPNTSFCFLDIRSPGLGDTAMYLCATSRDRSNSPLHFGNGTRLTVT.

In its sample, this clonotype was seen a few times. The chain employs TRBV6-1 and TRBJ2-3; TRBD1 aligns across 10 bases. CDR1 MNHNS and CDR2 SASEGT come from the germline V gene. This CDR3 region has 14 residues. J was trimmed by 6 bases and V by 5 bases; bases with no gene match: 5. The CDR3 sequence: CASSFRQGADTQYF. CDR3 nucleotide sequence: TGTGCCAGCAGTTTCCGACAGGGGGCCGATACGCAGTATTTT.

This clonotype was counted only a few times. The V call is TRBV15, the J call TRBJ2-3; D gene uncertain. The CDR3 runs 17 residues. The germline V gene encodes CDR1 LNHNV and CDR2 YYDKDF (reference sequence). Trimming left V 3 bases short and J 5 bases short, with 21 bases between. The CDR3 nucleotides are TGTGCCACCAGCAGTGACACCGGGCCCCGTTCCGAAGATACGCAGTATTTT. This translates into CATSSDTGPRSEDTQYF.

This chain uses TRBV29-1 with TRBJ1-1; D is perhaps TRBD1 (5 bases). Per the germline V gene, CDR1 is SQVTM and CDR2 is ANQGSEA. This CDR3 region has 10 residues. The V and J ends lost 4 bases and 10 bases respectively, with 10 bases between them. The CDR3 sequence: CSVVVGGAFF. In DNA, the CDR3 is TGCAGCGTTGTTGTGGGGGGAGCTTTCTTT.

This clonotype was counted only a few times. The rearrangement links TRBV28 to TRBJ2-1; 9 bases fit TRBD2. CDR1 is MDHEN and CDR2 is SYDVKM in the germline V gene. This CDR3 is 15 amino acids long. V shed 8 bases and J 4 bases; nucleotides not matched to a gene: 9. The CDR3 nucleotides read TGTGCCAGCTTTGGGGCTAGCGGGGCGTACAATGAGCAGTTCTTC. Residues: CASFGASGAYNEQFF. Looking up the rest from reference TRBV28 and TRBJ2-1 gives the full variable domain: DVKVTQSSRYLVKRTGEKVFLECVQDMDHENMFWYRQDPGLGLRLIYFSYDVKMKEKGDIPEGYSVSREKKERFSLILESASTNQTSMYLCASFGASGAYNEQFFGPGTRLTVL.

The CDR3 region has the DNA TGTGCCAGCAGTGACCACAGAAATGAGCAGTTCTTC. Its protein is CASSDHRNEQFF. The V gene is TRBV2, the J gene TRBJ2-1; D gene ambiguous. The CDR3 spans 12 residues. Between the trimmed V and J ends, which lost 3 bases and 7 bases, there was a span of 7 bases. CDR1 SNHLY and CDR2 FYNNEI come from the germline V gene.

The chain uses TRBV9 and TRBJ2-3; possibly TRBD2 for D (6 bases). Trimming removed 0 bases at V and 6 bases at J, with 17 bases between. The CDR3 totals 16 residues. Germline V gene lookup returns CDR1 SGDLS and CDR2 YYNGEE. The CDR3 region has the DNA TGTGCCAGCAGCGTAGGTAATAGGAGGGCGTCGGATACGCAGTATTTT. It translates to CASSVGNRRASDTQYF.

The chain is built from TRBV7-7 and TRBJ2-1, with TRBD2 identical over 7 bases. J was trimmed by 8 bases and V by 5 bases; bases with no gene match: 12. In germline, CDR1 is SSHAT, CDR2 FNYEAQ (reference sequence). The CDR3 consists of 15 residues. This chain's CDR3 is CASSLSRGGTDEQFF. Here the CDR3 DNA reads TGTGCCAGCAGCCTATCTCGCGGGGGAACGGATGAGCAGTTCTTC.

J is TRBJ1-1 and V is TRBV29-1; maybe TRBD1 (5 bases). This CDR3 region has 16 residues. CDR1 is SQVTM, CDR2 ANQGSEA, per germline. Trimming took off 4 bases at V and 4 bases at J, with 22 bases between the two ends. CDR3 sequence: CSVAAFRQGLGTEAFF. The DNA of the CDR3 is TGCAGCGTTGCGGCCTTTCGTCAGGGACTGGGCACTGAAGCTTTCTTT.

This clonotype was detected only a few times. The chain carries TRBV7-2 and TRBJ2-7; possible D gene TRBD2, 5 bases. The CDR3 runs to 15 residues. V lost 5 bases and J 5 bases, leaving 19 bases between the germline ends. Looked up from germline, CDR1 is SGHTA and CDR2 is FQGNSA. The CDR3 DNA follows: TGTGCCAGCAGCCAACCCCTAGCAGGATTCGACGAGCAGTACTTC. It codes for CASSQPLAGFDEQYF. Supplemented by reference TRBV7-2 and TRBJ2-7, the full variable domain reads GAGVSQSPSNKVTEKGKDVELRCDPISGHTALYWYRQSLGQGLEFLIYFQGNSAPDKSGLPSDRFSAERTGGSVSTLTIQRTQQEDSAVYLCASSQPLAGFDEQYFGPGTRLTVT.

V gene TRBV7-3 combines with J gene TRBJ2-3; no clear D. This CDR3 is built from 14 residues. The germline V gene has CDR1 SGHTA and CDR2 FQGTGA. The germline V and J ends were trimmed by 8 bases and 4 bases, with 16 bases remaining between them. The CDR3 DNA follows: TGTGCCAGCTGCTATGCTGGGCCGGCAGATACGCAGTATTTT. This codes for CASCYAGPADTQYF.

CDR3 sequence: CASSPYGRDVRETQYF. In DNA form, the CDR3 reads TGTGCCAGCAGTCCGTACGGGAGGGATGTTCGGGAGACCCAGTACTTC. This chain uses TRBV27 with TRBJ2-5; 8 positions agree with TRBD2. The CDR3 is made up of 16 amino acids. Germline lookup yields CDR1 MNHEY and CDR2 SMNVEV (reference sequence). With 5 bases clipped from V and 5 bases from J, the junction kept 13 bases outside the gene matches.

The chain combines TRBV24-1 with TRBJ2-1; 11 bases align to TRBD2. The CDR3 is made up of 17 amino acids. After removal of 3 bases from V and 6 bases from J, the junction contained 9 bases not matched to a gene. CDR1 and CDR2 from the germline V gene are KGHDR and SFDVKD. The CDR3 sequence is CATSDRRASGRFNEQFF. For the CDR3, the DNA is TGTGCCACCAGTGATCGTCGGGCTAGCGGGAGGTTCAATGAGCAGTTCTTC.

This clonotype was recorded a few times. The chain employs TRBV6-6 and TRBJ2-7; weak D call: TRBD1 (9 bases). V was clipped by 5 bases and J by 3 bases, with 23 bases between them. This CDR3 spans 17 amino acids. Germline V gives CDR1 MNHNY, CDR2 SVGAGI (reference sequence). In nucleotides, the CDR3 is TGTGCCAGCAGTCACAGCGGGGGCGGGACAGGGAACTACGAGCAGTACTTC. Translating gives CASSHSGGGTGNYEQYF.

The chain joins TRBV4-1 to TRBJ2-7; D call uncertain. V lost 2 bases and J lost 1, with 6 bases in between. Germline V gene data show CDR1 as MGHRA and CDR2 as YSYEKL. The CDR3 has 13 residues. The CDR3 loop is CASSQYRSYEQYF. The CDR3 DNA follows: TGCGCCAGCAGCCAATATAGATCCTACGAGCAGTACTTC.

A few counts support this clonotype. This sequence joins TRBV21-1 and TRBJ2-1; no DNA check was done on the table's D call, TRBD2. TRBV21-1 is shown as a pseudogene. The CDR3 runs to 17 residues. The CDR3 region is CASSKITGTPEGNEQFF. CDR3 DNA: TGTGCCAGCAGCAAAATTACCGGGACACCGGAGGGCAATGAGCAGTTCTTC.